The 7 T cell receptor beta chains presented below share a single source sample, sequenced in a study of T cell responses to AZD1222 COVID-19 vaccine. TCRdb keeps only in-frame clones here, not all; method: immunoSEQ multiplex PCR. This table holds some 150,000 clones, roughly 91% found once. This specimen consisted of peripheral blood, obtained on day 0 of AZD1222 vaccination. Receptors were obtained from an adult in good health.

Here the CDR3 reads CASSYMGFIYNEQFF. For the CDR3, the DNA is TGTGCCAGCAGTTATATGGGGTTCATCTACAATGAGCAGTTCTTC. V and J are TRBV6-2 or TRBV6-3 and TRBJ2-1, with D unresolved. V was clipped by 3 bases and J by 3 bases, with 12 bases between them. The CDR3 has 15 residues. CDR1 is MNHEY and CDR2 is SVGEGT in the germline V gene.

This CDR3 reads CASSLLGGDNQPEGYTF. CDR3 DNA sequence: TGTGCCAGCAGCCTCCTAGGCGGGGACAATCAACCGGAAGGCTACACCTTC. The V gene is TRBV13, the J gene TRBJ1-2, with D possibly being TRBD1 (6 bases). Looked up from germline, CDR1 is PRHDT and CDR2 is FYEKMQ (reference sequence). The CDR3 has 17 residues. Trimming stripped 5 bases from V and 8 bases from J, with 27 bases between.

This clone was seen a handful of times. The V call is TRBV3-1 (or the pseudogene TRBV3-2), the J call TRBJ2-3; TRBD1 might be the D (5 bases). This CDR3 region has 16 residues. CDR1 LGHDT and CDR2 YNNKEL come from the germline V gene (reference sequence). Trimming removed 0 bases from V and 3 bases from J, with 13 bases in between. The CDR3 region is CASSQEQGMVTDTQYF. The CDR3 DNA follows: TGTGCCAGCAGCCAAGAGCAGGGAATGGTAACAGATACGCAGTATTTT.

A note on this clone: Mismatch with germline at one junction end may stem from a read error. V is TRBV14 and J is TRBJ1-2, with unresolved D. Germline V CDR1 and CDR2: SGHDN, FVKESK. The CDR3 runs 9 residues. Written as DNA, the CDR3 is TGTGCCAGCAGCCACCCCTTCGCCTTC. Protein product: CASSHPFAF.

The CDR3 coding sequence is TGCGCCAGCAGCTTGTTAGGGGGCAGGTTTTTATGGACTGAAGCTTTCTTT. Its protein is CASSLLGGRFLWTEAFF. The chain carries TRBV5-1 and TRBJ1-1; the match to TRBD1 covers 7 bases. The ends lost 1 base at V and 5 bases at J; junction bases unmatched: 14. CDR3 length: 17 amino acids. Germline loops: CDR1 SGHRS, CDR2 YFSETQ.

The chain uses TRBV7-9 and TRBJ1-3, with a possible D match to TRBD1 (6 bases). V was trimmed by 5 bases and J by 0 bases, leaving 17 bases between them. The CDR3 runs 17 residues. CDR1 is SEHNR, CDR2 FQNEAQ, per germline (reference sequence). CDR3 in DNA: TGTGCCAGCAGCCCCCCCGTAGGACAGTTCTCTGGAAACACCATATATTTT. Translated: CASSPPVGQFSGNTIYF.

The chain links TRBV27 to TRBJ2-5; 12 positions match TRBD2. J was trimmed by 7 bases and V by 8 bases; bases with no gene match: 11. From germline, CDR1 is MNHEY and CDR2 SMNVEV (reference sequence). The CDR3 consists of 15 residues. Written as DNA, the CDR3 is TGTGCCAGCGGGGGACTAGCGGGTCCGGGGGCGACCCAGTACTTC. Protein: CASGGLAGPGATQYF.